This is a list of T cell receptor beta chains from one sample in a study of shared clonotypes between healthy human individuals. Method: immunoSEQ multiplex PCR; TCRdb's copy keeps in-frame clones and lacks some. The data show about 2.4 million clones, over 85% seen once. The sequenced sample consisted of naive CD4+ T cells from PBMCs. The receptor set was obtained from a man younger than 35 in good health. Some clones in this sample may be carry-over from other donors' samples. Each CDR3 is given with its conserved first and last residue. The D gene is left open where the match is weak. The size of a clone is reported for some rows only, either as once, few or many, or as a class for expanded clones.

CDR3 protein | CDR3 DNA | V gene | D gene | J gene | clone size
CASSLAGGDTEAFF | TGCGCCAGCAGCTTGGCCGGGGGAGACACTGAAGCTTTCTTT | TRBV5-1 | NA | TRBJ1-1 | few
CASDLRRGLGPDTQYF | TGTGCCAGCGACCTCAGGCGCGGTCTTGGCCCAGATACGCAGTATTTT | TRBV7-8 | NA | TRBJ2-3 | once
CASSLGQGAIYEQYF | TGTGCCAGCAGCTTGGGACAGGGGGCGATCTACGAGCAGTACTTC | TRBV7-9 | TRBD1 | TRBJ2-7 | NA
CASSRSGLGDSPLHF | TGCGCCAGCAGCCGTTCGGGCCTGGGGGATTCACCCCTCCACTTT | TRBV4-3 | NA | TRBJ1-6 | NA
CASSPSKRDKNTGELFF | TGTGCCAGCAGCCCCTCTAAACGGGACAAGAACACCGGGGAGCTGTTTTTT | TRBV11-3 | NA | TRBJ2-2 | NA
CASSAEGSGNTIYF | TGTGCCAGCAGTGCGGAGGGCTCTGGAAACACCATATATTTT | TRBV2 | NA | TRBJ1-3 | few
CASSLTGGGETQYF | TGCGCCAGCAGCTTGACCGGCGGGGGAGAGACCCAGTACTTC | TRBV5-1 | TRBD2 | TRBJ2-5 | NA
CAWREDVYNEQFF | TGTGCCTGGAGGGAGGACGTCTACAATGAGCAGTTCTTC | TRBV30 | NA | TRBJ2-1 | NA
CASRLTGGRYNEQFF | TGTGCCAGCAGATTAACAGGGGGGCGCTACAATGAGCAGTTCTTC | TRBV6-5 | TRBD1 | TRBJ2-1 | NA
CASSLLGQDTQYF | TGCGCCAGCAGCTTGTTGGGCCAGGATACGCAGTATTTT | TRBV5-1 | NA | TRBJ2-3 | NA
CASSFLGVGENTEAFF | TGTGCCAGCAGTTTTCTCGGCGTGGGGGAGAACACTGAAGCTTTCTTT | TRBV28 | NA | TRBJ1-1 | NA
CASSVRGNSGNTIYF | TGTGCCAGCAGCGTTCGCGGGAACTCTGGAAACACCATATATTTT | TRBV9 | NA | TRBJ1-3 | NA
CASKQGVGTEAFF | TGTGCCAGCAAACAGGGGGTAGGCACTGAAGCTTTCTTT | TRBV28 | TRBD1 | TRBJ1-1 | NA
CASRTSGLDTQYF | TGTGCCAGTCGGACTAGCGGGCTGGATACGCAGTATTTT | TRBV2 | TRBD2 | TRBJ2-3 | NA
CASSSPGQAGSEQYF | TGTGCCAGCAGTTCCCCGGGCCAGGCAGGCTCCGAGCAGTACTTC | TRBV28 | NA | TRBJ2-7 | NA
CASSLAFLGPGVGYTF | TGCGCCAGCAGCTTGGCTTTCCTGGGGCCAGGGGTTGGCTACACCTTC | TRBV5-1 | NA | TRBJ1-2 | NA
CASSSPDGTGGRVNEKLFF | TGTGCCAGCAGTTCCCCTGACGGGACAGGGGGACGGGTTAATGAAAAACTGTTTTTT | TRBV28 | TRBD1 | TRBJ1-4 | NA
CASSPRTGEETQYF | TGTGCCAGCAGCCCCCGGACAGGGGAAGAGACCCAGTACTTC | TRBV7-2 | TRBD1 | TRBJ2-5 | NA
CASSFVRDYGYTF | TGTGCCAGCAGCTTTGTCCGCGACTATGGCTACACCTTC | TRBV7-2 | NA | TRBJ1-2 | NA
CASSPVGTTNEKLFF | TGTGCCAGCTCACCGGTCGGAACAACTAATGAAAAACTGTTTTTT | TRBV18 | NA | TRBJ1-4 | NA
CASSLVVAGELFF | TGCGCCAGCAGCTTGGTAGTTGCCGGGGAGCTGTTTTTT | TRBV5-1 | NA | TRBJ2-2 | once
CASSLAGSGEQYF | TGTGCCAGCAGTTTAGCGGGGAGTGGCGAGCAGTACTTC | TRBV28 | NA | TRBJ2-7 | NA
CATIRAGGNTGELFF | TGTGCCACGATAAGAGCGGGAGGGAACACCGGGGAGCTGTTTTTT | TRBV4-2 | TRBD2 | TRBJ2-2 | NA
CASSAAGGLVGNTIYF | TGTGCCAGCAGCGCGGCCGGGGGTTTAGTTGGAAACACCATATATTTT | TRBV7-2 | NA | TRBJ1-3 | NA
CASSYSGWRLDQPQHF | TGTGCCAGCAGCTACAGCGGGTGGCGGTTAGATCAGCCCCAGCATTTT | TRBV7-8 | NA | TRBJ1-5 | few